One and the same sample provided the 26 T cell receptor beta chains below, sequenced in a study of blood T cell repertoires in COVID-19. The protocol was immunoSEQ multiplex PCR, while the TCRdb copy is restricted to in-frame clones and leaves out a portion. The data contain tens of thousands of clones, about nine tenths of them singletons. Sequenced material: peripheral blood. The receptors shown here come from a woman over 75 with acute or convalescent COVID-19.

This clone has only one observation. The rearrangement uses TRBV5-6 and TRBJ1-2; maybe TRBD1 (6 bases). The germline V gene has CDR1 SGHDT and CDR2 YYEEEE. The V gene lost 2 bases and the J gene lost 6 bases, with 17 bases spanning the gap. The CDR3 has 15 residues. Here the CDR3 reads CASSFYRAPTDGYTF. CDR3 bases: TGTGCCAGCAGCTTTTACAGGGCTCCTACGGATGGCTACACCTTC.

The chain couples TRBV18 to TRBJ2-5; possibly TRBD2 for D (5 bases). Germline CDR1 is KGHSH and CDR2 is LQKENI. V was clipped by 3 bases and J by 0 bases, with 14 bases between them. There are 16 residues in the CDR3. CDR3 protein: CASSPPAGWNQETQYF. The CDR3 DNA follows: TGTGCCAGCTCACCCCCGGCGGGCTGGAACCAAGAGACCCAGTACTTC. Based on the CDR3 plus reference TRBV18 and TRBJ2-5, the full variable domain is NAGVMQNPRHLVRRRGQEARLRCSPMKGHSHVYWYRQLPEEGLKFMVYLQKENIIDESGMPKERFSAEFPKEGPSILRIQQVVRGDSAAYFCASSPPAGWNQETQYFGPGTRLLVL.

This clone was detected only a few times. V usage is TRBV5-1 and J usage is TRBJ2-3, with D maybe TRBD1 (6 bases). Germline loops: CDR1 SGHRS, CDR2 YFSETQ. CDR3 size: 20 residues. The V gene lost 2 bases and the J gene lost 1 base, with 26 bases spanning the gap. The CDR3 loop reads CASSFNMPSKGTQGTDTQYF. CDR3 DNA: TGCGCCAGCAGCTTTAATATGCCTAGCAAGGGGACACAGGGCACAGATACGCAGTATTTT.

Only a few counts were recorded for this clone. The J gene is TRBJ1-1, the V gene TRBV19, with D tentatively TRBD1 (6 bases). V lost 5 bases to trimming and J lost 1 base, with 23 bases between them. The CDR3 loop spans 18 amino acids. Germline CDR1 reads LNHDA; CDR2 reads SQIVND (reference sequence). CDR3 sequence reads: CASSADSSGSMRNTEAFF. CDR3 sequence (DNA): TGTGCCAGTAGTGCGGACAGTTCGGGATCTATGCGGAACACTGAAGCTTTCTTT. The entire variable domain, with the rest obtained from reference TRBV19 and TRBJ1-1, is as follows: DGGITQSPKYLFRKEGQNVTLSCEQNLNHDAMYWYRQDPGQGLRLIYYSQIVNDFQKGDIAEGYSVSREKKESFPLTVTSAQKNPTAFYLCASSADSSGSMRNTEAFFGQGTRLTVV.

This chain uses TRBV28 with TRBJ1-1; D is perhaps TRBD1 (5 bases). Germline CDR1 is MDHEN and CDR2 is SYDVKM. The V end was cut by 5 bases, the J end by 5 bases, with 15 bases between. This CDR3 is built from 14 residues. In nucleotides, the CDR3 is TGTGCCAGCAGTAGGGGACTCTCCGGAACTGAAGCTTTCTTT. Protein: CASSRGLSGTEAFF.

The chain carries TRBV7-9 and TRBJ2-1; 7 bases line up with TRBD1. In germline, CDR1 is SEHNR, CDR2 FQNEAQ (reference sequence). V lost 5 bases to trimming and J lost 5 bases; unmatched junction nucleotides: 9. This CDR3 is built from 15 residues. This CDR3 is CASSPQGQQNNEQFF. CDR3 sequence (DNA): TGTGCCAGCAGCCCACAGGGACAGCAAAACAATGAGCAGTTCTTC.

Only a few counts were recorded for this clone. The V gene is TRBV3-1 (or the pseudogene TRBV3-2), the J gene TRBJ2-7, with 9 bases lining up with TRBD1. The CDR3 totals 12 residues. Germline V lookup: CDR1 LGHDT, CDR2 YNNKEL (reference sequence). J was trimmed by 10 bases and V by 3 bases; bases with no gene match: 4. CDR3 protein: CASSQGQGRQYF. In DNA, the CDR3 is TGTGCCAGCAGCCAGGGACAGGGCAGACAGTACTTC.

In this sample, this clone is medium-sized. The gene calls are TRBV28 and TRBJ1-1; TRBD1 is a possible D gene (5 bases). Trimming took 1 base from V and 10 from J, leaving 10 bases between them. The germline CDR1 and CDR2 sequences are MDHEN and SYDVKM. This CDR3 has 12 amino acids. The CDR3 sequence is CASSLLEGRAFF. The DNA for the CDR3 is TGTGCCAGCAGTTTATTGGAGGGGCGAGCTTTCTTT.

The chain employs TRBV19 and TRBJ2-7; 7 bases align to TRBD1. Germline CDR1 is LNHDA and CDR2 is SQIVND (reference sequence). Unmatched junction bases numbered 5, after V lost 6 bases and J lost 0 bases. The CDR3 is made up of 14 amino acids. The CDR3: CASSIRDSSYEQYF. The CDR3 DNA is TGTGCCAGTAGCATCCGGGACAGCTCCTACGAGCAGTACTTC.

Only one count was recorded for this clone. The chain joins TRBV7-9 to TRBJ2-5, with TRBD2 as a possible D gene (6 bases). Deletions cut 3 bases from V and 5 bases from J, with 16 bases between. CDR1 and CDR2 from the germline V gene are SEHNR and FQNEAQ (reference sequence). The length of the CDR3 is 15 residues. This CDR3 reads CASSFGSGVAETQYF. The CDR3 region has the DNA TGTGCCAGCAGCTTTGGTAGCGGAGTAGCGGAGACCCAGTACTTC.

This chain links TRBV10-2 with TRBJ1-5; no definite D call. Germline CDR1 and CDR2: WSHSY and SAAADI. The CDR3 length is 14 residues. V was clipped by 2 bases and J by 3 bases, with 8 bases between them. CDR3 protein: CASSEARTNQPQHF. The CDR3 DNA reads as TGCGCCAGCAGTGAGGCCAGAACCAATCAGCCCCAGCATTTT.

This chain links TRBV28 with TRBJ1-5; no clear D gene. Germline CDR1 and CDR2: MDHEN and SYDVKM. V lost 7 bases, J lost 1 base, and 11 bases lay in between. CDR3 length: 14 residues. The CDR3 region is CASTLTGSNQPQHF. Written as DNA, the CDR3 is TGTGCCAGCACCTTGACGGGGAGCAATCAGCCCCAGCATTTT.

This chain connects TRBV5-1 to TRBJ2-7, with D tentatively TRBD1 (5 bases). This CDR3 spans 14 amino acids. Trimming removed 0 bases at V and 12 bases at J, with 19 bases between. CDR1 and CDR2 from the germline V gene are SGHRS and YFSETQ. The CDR3 DNA is TGCGCCAGCAGCTTGGATAGGGGTAACGTCGTCTGGTACTTC. It yields the protein CASSLDRGNVVWYF.

V and J are TRBV7-9 and TRBJ2-7; possible D gene TRBD1, 5 bases. CDR3 length: 14 amino acids. The ends were cut back, 11 bases at V and 5 bases at J, with 22 bases in the middle. Germline V gives CDR1 SEHNR, CDR2 FQNEAQ (reference sequence). CDR3 sequence: CAFNTRPGWDEQYV. DNA of the CDR3: TGTGCCTTCAACACCCGGCCAGGGTGGGACGAGCAGTACGTC.

The chain links TRBV18 to TRBJ1-2; 8 positions match TRBD1. Unmatched junction bases numbered 3, after V lost 3 bases and J lost 3 bases. Germline V gives CDR1 KGHSH, CDR2 LQKENI. The CDR3 runs 14 residues. The CDR3 nucleotides read TGTGCCAGCTCACCGACAGGGGACGACTATGGCTACACCTTC. It codes for CASSPTGDDYGYTF.

The chain uses TRBV27 and TRBJ1-3; D is undetermined. Trimming removed 6 bases at V and 0 bases at J, with 9 bases between. The CDR3 contains 14 residues. CDR1 is MNHEY and CDR2 is SMNVEV in the germline V gene (reference sequence). DNA of the CDR3: TGTGCCAGCAGCACTAGGAGCTCTGGAAACACCATATATTTT. Translating gives CASSTRSSGNTIYF.

The J gene is TRBJ1-6, the V gene TRBV5-1; 8 nucleotides agree with TRBD1. Trimming at V came to 0 bases and at J to 10 bases, leaving 6 bases not matched to a gene. From germline, CDR1 is SGHRS and CDR2 YFSETQ. The CDR3 is 15 amino acids. CDR3 residues: CASSLATGGVSPLHF. In DNA, the CDR3 is TGCGCCAGCAGCTTGGCCACAGGGGGGGTCTCACCCCTCCACTTT.

This clone was counted between two and nine times. The chain carries TRBV28 and TRBJ2-2, with 7 bases matching TRBD1. The CDR3 is made up of 14 amino acids. CDR1 and CDR2 (germline): MDHEN, SYDVKM. V trimming: 8 bases; J trimming: 3 bases; junction bases outside the gene matches: 6. In DNA form, the CDR3 reads TGTGCCAGCCAGACAGGGATTGACACCGGGGAGCTGTTTTTT. This gives the protein CASQTGIDTGELFF.

The chain is built from TRBV4-2 and TRBJ2-2, with a tentative D call TRBD2 (6 bases). The CDR3 has 17 residues. The ends were cut back, 1 base at V and 6 bases at J, with 18 bases in the middle. Per germline, CDR1 LGHNA and CDR2 YNFKEQ. CDR3 loop: CASSQGVPPEGSGELFF. The CDR3 DNA is TGTGCCAGCAGCCAAGGAGTACCACCGGAGGGCTCCGGGGAGCTGTTTTTT.

The chain recombines TRBV5-1 with TRBJ2-5; 9 bases agree with TRBD1. Germline V gives CDR1 SGHRS, CDR2 YFSETQ. The ends lost 0 bases at V and 5 bases at J; junction bases unmatched: 8. This CDR3 has 16 amino acids. The CDR3: CASSLAGTGGGETQYF. CDR3 coding DNA: TGCGCCAGCAGCTTGGCCGGTACAGGGGGCGGGGAGACCCAGTACTTC.

The chain combines TRBV10-3 with TRBJ2-3; weak D call: TRBD2 (5 bases). Germline V gene data show CDR1 as ENHRY and CDR2 as SYGVKD. Trimming pared 2 bases from V and 1 base from J, leaving 13 bases between. This CDR3 spans 16 amino acids. The CDR3 DNA reads as TGTGCCATCAGTGAGCTTAGTGACTACGGCACAGATACGCAGTATTTT. The encoded protein is CAISELSDYGTDTQYF.

This clone appeared a few times. V is TRBV7-8 and J is TRBJ2-7; a weak D match, TRBD2 (6 bases). Looked up from germline, CDR1 is SGHVS and CDR2 is FQNEAQ. V dropped 6 bases and J dropped 5 bases, with 17 bases sitting between them. CDR3 length equals 14 residues. CDR3 region: CASSPRRGPNEQYF. The CDR3 DNA reads TGTGCCAGCAGTCCTAGGAGGGGCCCCAACGAGCAGTACTTC.

V is TRBV7-9 and J is TRBJ2-5; perhaps TRBD2 as D (5 bases). V lost 1 base and J lost 5, with 11 bases in between. This CDR3 is 14 amino acids long. Germline V gene sequence: CDR1 SEHNR, CDR2 FQNEAQ (reference sequence). CDR3 sequence: CASSLGGIGETQYF. The CDR3, as DNA: TGTGCCAGCAGCTTAGGAGGGATAGGGGAGACCCAGTACTTC.

The chain is built from TRBV19 and TRBJ2-2; 15 positions match TRBD2. Germline V gene data show CDR1 as LNHDA and CDR2 as SQIVND (reference sequence). The CDR3 extends over 19 amino acids. V shed 6 bases and J 4 bases; nucleotides not matched to a gene: 12. The CDR3 DNA is TGTGCCAGTAGGCGGACTAGCGGGGGGGCTGGGGCGGCCACCGGGGAGCTGTTTTTT. Residues: CASRRTSGGAGAATGELFF. Together with reference TRBV19 and TRBJ2-2, the CDR3 gives the full variable domain: DGGITQSPKYLFRKEGQNVTLSCEQNLNHDAMYWYRQDPGQGLRLIYYSQIVNDFQKGDIAEGYSVSREKKESFPLTVTSAQKNPTAFYLCASRRTSGGAGAATGELFFGEGSRLTVL.

This clone showed up just once. The chain joins TRBV19 to TRBJ2-5, with 12 bases lining up with TRBD2. The CDR3 totals 17 residues. The V segment lost 0 bases and the J segment 3 bases; nucleotides outside the gene matches: 5. Per germline, CDR1 LNHDA and CDR2 SQIVND (reference sequence). The CDR3 loop is CASSIDTTSGGEETQYF. CDR3 sequence (DNA): TGTGCCAGTAGTATAGATACGACTAGCGGGGGTGAAGAGACCCAGTACTTC.

The chain has TRBV19 and TRBJ2-5, with 9 bases aligning to TRBD1. The CDR3 runs 16 residues. V was clipped by 5 bases and J by 1 base; unmatched bases: 8. Germline V gene lookup returns CDR1 LNHDA and CDR2 SQIVND (reference sequence). The CDR3 bases are TGTGCCAGTAGTTTCCGGACAGGGGTCAGCCAAGAGACCCAGTACTTC. Protein: CASSFRTGVSQETQYF.